This is a list of T cell receptor beta chains from one sample in a study of Ad26.COV2.S vaccination and SARS-CoV-2 variants. Assay: immunoSEQ multiplex PCR; the TCRdb copy retains only in-frame clones and omits some. The sample lists about 440,000 clones, around 90% occurring once. The specimen comprised peripheral blood, sampled in a trial of Ad26.COV2.S vaccine versus placebo. These receptors came from a person aged 18-60 years who received the Ad26.COV2.S COVID-19 vaccine or a placebo. Each CDR3 is given with its conserved first and last residue. A D gene is named only where the DNA matches it firmly. Part of the rows lack a size; the others show once, few, many or a class for expanded clones.

CDR3 length	V gene	J gene	D gene	clone size	CDR3 protein	CDR3 DNA
22	TRBV10-3	TRBJ1-2	.	few	CAISEPQEVVVDSQVTSYGYTF	TGTGCCATCAGTGAGCCTCAAGAGGTGGTAGTAGATTCTCAGGTAACAAGTTACGGCTACACCTTC
14	TRBV6-1	TRBJ1-2	TRBD1	.	CASSEPTGYYGYTF	TGTGCCAGCAGTGAACCGACAGGGTACTATGGCTACACCTTC
17	TRBV6-6	TRBJ2-3	TRBD2	.	CASSLAGGPSRTDTQYF	TGTGCCAGCAGTCTAGCGGGAGGGCCTTCCCGCACAGATACGCAGTATTTT
16	TRBV19	TRBJ2-7	.	.	CASSMGFQGAGNEQYF	TGTGCCAGTAGTATGGGTTTCCAAGGTGCCGGGAACGAGCAGTACTTC
15	TRBV28	TRBJ2-1	TRBD2	.	CASSLATGGRVRQFF	TGTGCCAGCAGTTTAGCCACCGGGGGGAGGGTGCGGCAGTTCTTC
12	TRBV6-2/TRBV6-3	TRBJ1-2	TRBD1	.	CASSQGDYGYTF	TGTGCCAGCAGCCAGGGGGACTATGGCTACACCTTC
14	TRBV28	TRBJ2-7	.	.	CASSPLGPSAEQYF	TGTGCCAGCAGTCCCCTGGGGCCCTCCGCCGAGCAGTACTTC
15	TRBV9	TRBJ1-2	.	.	CASSVGGVGGGGYTF	TGTGCCAGCAGCGTAGGAGGTGTCGGCGGAGGCGGCTACACCTTC
15	TRBV25-1	TRBJ2-1	TRBD2	once	CASSSLAGVTNEQFF	TGTGCCAGCAGCTCCCTGGCGGGAGTAACCAATGAGCAGTTCTTC
13	TRBV18	TRBJ1-4	.	.	CASSPRTEEKLFF	TGTGCCAGCTCACCCCGGACGGAGGAAAAACTGTTTTTT
17	TRBV19	TRBJ2-3	.	.	CASSIFGRAGGTDTQYF	TGTGCCAGTAGTATTTTCGGGCGGGCAGGGGGGACAGATACGCAGTATTTT
19	TRBV28	TRBJ2-4	TRBD1	.	CASSLGGTGAVEAKNIQYF	TGTGCCAGCAGTTTAGGTGGGACAGGGGCAGTGGAAGCCAAAAACATTCAGTACTTC
13	TRBV28	TRBJ1-1	.	.	CASSLLGNTEAFF	TGTGCCAGCAGTTTATTAGGGAACACTGAAGCTTTCTTT
13	TRBV12-3/TRBV12-4	TRBJ2-7	.	.	CASSLQVVYEQYF	TGTGCCAGCAGTTTACAGGTTGTCTACGAGCAGTACTTC
13	TRBV7-9	TRBJ2-1	TRBD1	.	CASSFAQGAEQFF	TGTGCCAGCAGCTTTGCGCAGGGGGCCGAGCAGTTCTTC
14	TRBV9	TRBJ2-5	TRBD1	.	CASSGGQGSETQYF	TGTGCCAGCAGCGGTGGACAGGGGTCAGAGACCCAGTACTTC
14	TRBV5-1	TRBJ2-5	TRBD1	.	CASSPGTAIETQYF	TGCGCCAGCAGCCCGGGGACAGCCATAGAGACCCAGTACTTC
14	TRBV9	TRBJ2-5	TRBD1	.	CASSAGTDQETQYF	TGTGCCAGCAGCGCCGGGACAGACCAAGAGACCCAGTACTTC
16	TRBV6-2/TRBV6-3	TRBJ1-1	TRBD1	.	CASSYGAGGLNTEAFF	TGTGCCAGCAGTTACGGGGCAGGGGGCCTTAACACTGAAGCTTTCTTT
15	TRBV7-9	TRBJ2-1	.	few	CASNLGNHPYNEQFF	TGTGCCAGCAACCTTGGAAACCATCCCTACAATGAGCAGTTCTTC
15	TRBV18	TRBJ1-4	TRBD1	.	CASSLLTGGGEKLFF	TGTGCCAGCTCACTTCTGACAGGGGGCGGTGAAAAACTGTTTTTT
15	TRBV9	TRBJ2-5	TRBD1	.	CASSVQDRDQETQYF	TGTGCCAGCAGCGTTCAGGACAGGGACCAAGAGACCCAGTACTTC
16	TRBV4-2	TRBJ2-7	TRBD2	.	CASSQEGPSGRLWQYF	TGTGCCAGCAGCCAAGAGGGGCCTAGCGGGAGGCTCTGGCAGTACTTC
14	TRBV24-1	TRBJ1-2	TRBD1	.	CATSDPGQGDGYTF	TGTGCCACCAGTGATCCGGGACAGGGAGATGGCTACACCTTC
13	TRBV6-5	TRBJ2-7	.	.	CASSYEGHYEQYF	TGTGCCAGCAGTTACGAGGGGCACTACGAGCAGTACTTC